A selection of T cell receptor beta chains follows, all from one sample in a study of PD-1 blockade in classical Hodgkin lymphoma. Measured with immunoSEQ multiplex PCR; TCRdb has only the in-frame clones, and not every one. The sample comprises tens of thousands of clones, around three quarters of which are singletons, and approximately 23% rests with the top ten. The specimen comprised peripheral blood mononuclear cells (PBMCs), sampled before the second cycle of nivolumab. The receptors come from a human donor with classical Hodgkin lymphoma. The CDR3 runs from the conserved cysteine through the conserved F or W. D genes are given only for firm matches. Not all rows give a size; the values are once, few, many and, for expanded clones, a class.

14 | NA | TRBJ2-4 | TRBV25-1 | NA | TGTGCCAGCAGTGATCGGCGGTCCCTAAACATTCAGTACTTC | CASSDRRSLNIQYF
14 | TRBD1 | TRBJ2-7 | TRBV7-9 | NA | TGTGCCAGCAGCAGGGGACAGGGGGCCTGGGTGCAGTACTTC | CASSRGQGAWVQYF
15 | NA | TRBJ1-5 | TRBV19 | NA | TGTGCCAGTAGAACCCGCGGGGGAGGAAATCAGCCCCAGCATTTT | CASRTRGGGNQPQHF
16 | TRBD1 | TRBJ2-7 | TRBV19 | NA | TGTGCCAGTAGTATAGCTGCTGGGACAGGGCTTCGAGAGCAGTACTTC | CASSIAAGTGLREQYF
13 | NA | TRBJ1-1 | TRBV29-1 | NA | TGCAGCGTCCGGGGAGACATGAACACTGAAGCTTTCTTT | CSVRGDMNTEAFF
12 | NA | TRBJ1-4 | TRBV6-5 | NA | TGTGCCACTTCATTATCTAATGAAAAACTGTTTTTT | CATSLSNEKLFF
13 | NA | TRBJ2-2 | TRBV25-1 | NA | TGTGCCAGCAGTGCTACAGGGCCCGGGGAGCTGTTTTTT | CASSATGPGELFF
11 | NA | TRBJ1-1 | TRBV5-6 | NA | TGTGCCAACCGGGCGAACACTGAAGCTTTCTTT | CANRANTEAFF
13 | NA | TRBJ2-3 | TRBV6-6 | NA | TGTGCCAGCGGATCGCGTGGCACAGATACGCAGTATTTT | CASGSRGTDTQYF
15 | TRBD1 | TRBJ1-2 | TRBV5-1 | NA | TGCGCCAGCAGCTCAGCCGGGACAGGGGTCGTAGGCTACACCTTC | CASSSAGTGVVGYTF
16 | NA | TRBJ2-1 | TRBV9 | few | TGTGCCAGCAGTCGAGGGGGTGGTGGAGCCTACAATGAGCAGTTCTTC | CASSRGGGGAYNEQFF
8 | NA | TRBJ2-3 | TRBV30 | once | TGTGCCTGGGGTATCAGGTATTTT | CAWGIRYF
14 | NA | TRBJ1-4 | TRBV7-2 | few | TGTGCCAGCAGTTTAGCCGCAACTAATGAAAAACTGTTTTTT | CASSLAATNEKLFF
14 | TRBD2 | TRBJ2-7 | TRBV10-2 | few | TGCGCCAGCTTGAGGGCGGGAGGGCCTTTTGAGCAGTACTTC | CASLRAGGPFEQYF
15 | NA | TRBJ2-7 | TRBV7-2 | NA | TGTGCCAGCAGCTTGAGGGCCAGCGGACCCTTCGAGCAGTACTTC | CASSLRASGPFEQYF
16 | NA | TRBJ1-3 | TRBV6-5 | NA | TGTGCCAGCAGTTACTCGTACAGCACGCTTGGAAACACCATATATTTT | CASSYSYSTLGNTIYF
14 | TRBD1 | TRBJ1-1 | TRBV28 | NA | TGTGCCAGCGGCCCAGGGGGAGGGAACACTGAAGCTTTCTTT | CASGPGGGNTEAFF